This T cell receptor (beta chain) was sequenced in a study of blood T cell repertoires in COVID-19. Study background: Donors in the United States, Italy and Spain gave samples during acute or convalescent COVID-19.

Recruitment covered fewer than 25 US areas and drew participants whose ages spanned about 18 to 90 years. Clinical history reported by participants formed the basis on which cohorts were assigned. Original processing notes: Reference gene primer amplification gave estimated nucleated cell counts. Using immunoSEQ multiplex PCR, the repertoire was profiled, and TCRdb retains in-frame clones only, with some absent. For V, J and clone size, that table is used; D and trimming come from the DNA. The data show under 300,000 clones, approximately 91% seen once. The V gene lost 4 bases and the J gene lost 1 base, with 13 bases spanning the gap. The CDR3 is 14 residues long. Germline V gene data show CDR1 as SQVTM and CDR2 as ANQGSEA.

The rearrangement uses TRBV29-1 and TRBJ1-2; the D gene is possibly TRBD1 (5 bases). The clonotype was recovered from a woman aged 40 to 49 with acute COVID-19. The sequencing input was PBMCs or T cells enriched from blood (not recorded which). The CDR3 DNA is TGCAGCGTTGTCCTCGGGGGAATTAACTATGGCTACACCTTC. It specifies CSVVLGGINYGYTF.